A selection of T cell receptor beta chains follows, all from one sample in a study of human T cells and chemical hapten exposure. A single record per CDR3 protein comes from TCRdb applying MiXCR to the RACE reads. The sample carries around 85,000 distinct CDR3 sequences, 10% to 15% recorded once. The starting material was whole blood, obtained in connection with sensitization to the hapten diphenylcyclopropenone (DPC). Source of these receptors: a woman aged 45-65 years with alopecia areata. Some clones in this sample may be carry-over from other donors' samples. CDR3s include the opening cysteine and the closing phenylalanine or tryptophan. A D gene is named only where the DNA matches it firmly. Size is omitted from some rows. Given values are once, few, many or a class for expanded clones.

J gene: TRBJ2-3; clone size: many; D gene: .; V gene: TRBV5-6; CDR3 DNA: TGTGCCAGCAGCTTGTTGGTTACTAGCACAACAGATACGCAGTATTTT; CDR3 protein: CASSLLVTSTTDTQYF
J gene: TRBJ2-1; clone size: .; D gene: TRBD2; V gene: TRBV24-1; CDR3 DNA: TGTGCCACCAGCCCGGGTTGGGGGGGCTCCTACAATGAGCAGTTCTTC; CDR3 protein: CATSPGWGGSYNEQFF
J gene: TRBJ2-7; clone size: many; D gene: TRBD2; V gene: TRBV2; CDR3 DNA: TGTGCCAGCAAACTAGCGGGAGGGACCTACGAGCAGTACTTC; CDR3 protein: CASKLAGGTYEQYF
J gene: TRBJ2-2; clone size: .; D gene: .; V gene: TRBV19; CDR3 DNA: TGTGCCAGTAGCCCTCGGAGGGCCCGAAACACCGGGGAGCTGTTTTTT; CDR3 protein: CASSPRRARNTGELFF
J gene: TRBJ1-4; clone size: medium-sized; D gene: .; V gene: TRBV6-6; CDR3 DNA: TGTGCCAGCAGTTATGGGGACCAACGCCCACCAACTAATGAAAAACTGTTTTTT; CDR3 protein: CASSYGDQRPPTNEKLFF
J gene: TRBJ2-3; clone size: many; D gene: TRBD1; V gene: TRBV6-2/TRBV6-3; CDR3 DNA: TGTGCCAGCAGCCGACTTCCCGGACAGGGACCAGATACGCAGTATTTT; CDR3 protein: CASSRLPGQGPDTQYF
J gene: TRBJ2-3; clone size: few; D gene: .; V gene: TRBV7-9; CDR3 DNA: TGTGCCAGCAGCTTTCTTACAGATACGCAGTATTTT; CDR3 protein: CASSFLTDTQYF
J gene: TRBJ1-1; clone size: few; D gene: TRBD1; V gene: TRBV29-1; CDR3 DNA: TGCAGCGTTCGGACAGGGGGGGACACTGAAGCTTTCTTT; CDR3 protein: CSVRTGGDTEAFF
J gene: TRBJ2-7; clone size: .; D gene: TRBD2; V gene: TRBV27; CDR3 DNA: TGTGCCAGCAGTTCGCGGACTAGCGGGAGTAAGTGGAGCTCCTACGAGCAGTACTTC; CDR3 protein: CASSSRTSGSKWSSYEQYF
J gene: TRBJ1-1; clone size: few; D gene: TRBD1; V gene: TRBV20-1; CDR3 DNA: TGCAGTGCAGATCCGGGACAGCTTATGAACACTGAAGCTTTCTTT; CDR3 protein: CSADPGQLMNTEAFF
J gene: TRBJ1-2; clone size: many; D gene: .; V gene: TRBV29-1; CDR3 DNA: TGCAGCGTTGGAGCAGGGCTCACGATCAACTATGGCTACACCTTC; CDR3 protein: CSVGAGLTINYGYTF
J gene: TRBJ2-1; clone size: .; D gene: .; V gene: TRBV12-3/TRBV12-4; CDR3 DNA: TGTGCCAGCAGTTCCCGGGACAATTACAATGAGCAGTTCTTC; CDR3 protein: CASSSRDNYNEQFF
J gene: TRBJ2-1; clone size: .; D gene: TRBD2; V gene: TRBV5-6; CDR3 DNA: TGTGCCAGCAGCTTCCTTGGACTAGCGGATTACAATGAGCAGTTCTTC; CDR3 protein: CASSFLGLADYNEQFF
J gene: TRBJ1-1; clone size: few; D gene: .; V gene: TRBV30; CDR3 DNA: TGTGCCTGGATCTTATGGGGGCCAAGGACGCAAGCTTTCTTT; CDR3 protein: CAWILWGPRTQAFF
J gene: TRBJ2-7; clone size: many; D gene: .; V gene: TRBV10-2; CDR3 DNA: TGCGCCAGCGATCTCGTTACTAGGCAGTACTTC; CDR3 protein: CASDLVTRQYF
J gene: TRBJ1-2; clone size: few; D gene: .; V gene: TRBV19; CDR3 DNA: TGTGCCAGTAGTATTGGCGACTATGGCTACACCTTC; CDR3 protein: CASSIGDYGYTF
J gene: TRBJ2-1; clone size: .; D gene: .; V gene: TRBV7-9; CDR3 DNA: TGTGTCAGCAGCGAGGGGAGTGGGCGGGTGAGAGCCAATGAGCAGTTCTTC; CDR3 protein: CVSSEGSGRVRANEQFF
J gene: TRBJ1-2; clone size: few; D gene: TRBD1; V gene: TRBV29-1; CDR3 DNA: TGCAGCGTTGAAGACCGGGACAGACTTTATGGCTACACCTTC; CDR3 protein: CSVEDRDRLYGYTF
J gene: TRBJ2-3; clone size: .; D gene: .; V gene: TRBV5-1; CDR3 DNA: TGCGCCAGCAGCTTGGGGGAACCAACAGATACGCAGTATTTT; CDR3 protein: CASSLGEPTDTQYF
J gene: TRBJ2-7; clone size: few; D gene: .; V gene: TRBV7-6; CDR3 DNA: TGTGCCAGCAGCCCCGGACGGTCCTACGAGCAGTACTTC; CDR3 protein: CASSPGRSYEQYF
J gene: TRBJ2-5; clone size: many; D gene: TRBD1; V gene: TRBV7-6; CDR3 DNA: TGTGCCAGCAGCTTAGCCCTCGGACAGGGGCTGGGGGAGACCCAGTACTTC; CDR3 protein: CASSLALGQGLGETQYF
J gene: TRBJ2-7; clone size: .; D gene: TRBD2; V gene: TRBV19; CDR3 DNA: TGTGCCAGTAGTATAGCAGCGGGAGAGTCCTACGAGCAGTACTTC; CDR3 protein: CASSIAAGESYEQYF
J gene: TRBJ2-5; clone size: .; D gene: .; V gene: TRBV3-1; CDR3 DNA: TGTGCCAGCAGCCTAAGCGAGACCCAGTACTTC; CDR3 protein: CASSLSETQYF
J gene: TRBJ2-3; clone size: many; D gene: TRBD2; V gene: TRBV20-1; CDR3 DNA: TGCAGTGCCTTAGCGGGAGTCGGGGCAGATACGCAGTATTTT; CDR3 protein: CSALAGVGADTQYF
J gene: TRBJ2-5; clone size: many; D gene: .; V gene: TRBV12-3/TRBV12-4; CDR3 DNA: TGTGCCAGCAGTTTAATCCAAGAGACCCAGTACTTC; CDR3 protein: CASSLIQETQYF
J gene: TRBJ2-5; clone size: many; D gene: TRBD2; V gene: TRBV2; CDR3 DNA: TGTGCCAGCAGACCTGATAGCGGGAGGGAAGAGACCCAGTACTTC; CDR3 protein: CASRPDSGREETQYF
J gene: TRBJ2-5; clone size: few; D gene: .; V gene: TRBV24-1; CDR3 DNA: TGTGCCACCAGTGAACGGTTAGGCGGGGAAGAGACCCAGTACTTC; CDR3 protein: CATSERLGGEETQYF
J gene: TRBJ2-5; clone size: .; D gene: .; V gene: TRBV3-1; CDR3 DNA: TGTGCCAGCAGCCAGGGTCGGCGCCAAGAGACCCAGTACTTC; CDR3 protein: CASSQGRRQETQYF
J gene: TRBJ2-1; clone size: .; D gene: TRBD1; V gene: TRBV2; CDR3 DNA: TGTGCCAGCAGTGACAGCTGGACAGGGCGGGAGCAGTTCTTC; CDR3 protein: CASSDSWTGREQFF
J gene: TRBJ2-3; clone size: few; D gene: .; V gene: TRBV7-8; CDR3 DNA: TGTGCCAGCAGCTTAGGCCAGGCCCCGGATGCAGATACGCAGTATTTT; CDR3 protein: CASSLGQAPDADTQYF
J gene: TRBJ2-1; clone size: .; D gene: .; V gene: TRBV3-1; CDR3 DNA: TGTGCCAGCAGCCAAGAATCAAGCAATGAGCAGTTCTTC; CDR3 protein: CASSQESSNEQFF
J gene: TRBJ1-1; clone size: .; D gene: .; V gene: TRBV20-1; CDR3 DNA: TGCAGTGCTAGACCCCCTCCCCCTTTAGGGGGCACTGAAGCTTTCTTT; CDR3 protein: CSARPPPPLGGTEAFF
J gene: TRBJ2-1; clone size: .; D gene: .; V gene: TRBV11-2; CDR3 DNA: TGTGCCAGCAGCTTAGGAGGGCCCAATGAGCAGTTCTTC; CDR3 protein: CASSLGGPNEQFF
J gene: TRBJ2-2; clone size: .; D gene: TRBD2; V gene: TRBV7-9; CDR3 DNA: TGTGCCAGCAGCTCCCCGGGACTAGCAGGCGGGGAGCTGTTTTTT; CDR3 protein: CASSSPGLAGGELFF
J gene: TRBJ2-1; clone size: .; D gene: .; V gene: TRBV29-1; CDR3 DNA: TGCAGCGTGACTAGGCGGGGAACCAATGAGCAGTTCTTC; CDR3 protein: CSVTRRGTNEQFF
J gene: TRBJ2-1; clone size: many; D gene: TRBD2; V gene: TRBV24-1; CDR3 DNA: TGTGCCACCAGTGATGGGGGACTAGCGGCGAATGGGGAGCAGTTCTTC; CDR3 protein: CATSDGGLAANGEQFF
J gene: TRBJ2-6; clone size: many; D gene: .; V gene: TRBV6-1; CDR3 DNA: TGTGCCAGCAGTGAACTCTCTGGGGCCAACGTCCTGACTTTC; CDR3 protein: CASSELSGANVLTF
J gene: TRBJ1-3; clone size: .; D gene: .; V gene: TRBV3-1; CDR3 DNA: TGTGCCAGCAGCCAATACCGGGGCAGCCGTCTCTCTGGAAACACCATATATTTT; CDR3 protein: CASSQYRGSRLSGNTIYF
J gene: TRBJ2-5; clone size: many; D gene: TRBD2; V gene: TRBV7-6; CDR3 DNA: TGTGCCAGCAGCTCCCCTAGCGGGAGGGAGGAGACCCAGTACTTC; CDR3 protein: CASSSPSGREETQYF
J gene: TRBJ2-7; clone size: .; D gene: TRBD1; V gene: TRBV9; CDR3 DNA: TGTGCCAGCAGCCCTCCGACAGGGGGCTACGAGCAGTACTTC; CDR3 protein: CASSPPTGGYEQYF